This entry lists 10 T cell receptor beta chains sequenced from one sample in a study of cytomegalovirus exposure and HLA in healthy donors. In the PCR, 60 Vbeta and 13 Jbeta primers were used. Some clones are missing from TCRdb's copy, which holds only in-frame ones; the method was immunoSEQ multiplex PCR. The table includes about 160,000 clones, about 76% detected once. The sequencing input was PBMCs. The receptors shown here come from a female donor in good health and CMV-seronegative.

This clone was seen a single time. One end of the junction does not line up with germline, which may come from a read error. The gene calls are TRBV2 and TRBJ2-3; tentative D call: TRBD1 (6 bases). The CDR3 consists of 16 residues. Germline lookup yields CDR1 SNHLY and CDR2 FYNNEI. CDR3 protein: CASSEGQARGTDTQYF. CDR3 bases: TGTGCCAGCAGCGAAGGTCAGGCGAGGGGGACAGATACGCAGTATTTT.

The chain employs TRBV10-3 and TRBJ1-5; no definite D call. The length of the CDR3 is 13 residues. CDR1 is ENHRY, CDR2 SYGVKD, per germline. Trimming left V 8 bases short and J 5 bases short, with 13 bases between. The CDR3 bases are TGTGCCATCCGAAGAGATACGGATCAGCCCCAGCATTTT. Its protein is CAIRRDTDQPQHF.

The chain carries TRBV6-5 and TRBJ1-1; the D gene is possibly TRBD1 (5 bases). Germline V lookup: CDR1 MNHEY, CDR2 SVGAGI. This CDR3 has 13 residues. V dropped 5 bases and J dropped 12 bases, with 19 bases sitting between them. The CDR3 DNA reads TGTGCCAGCAGTATAGGACACACAGGAGAAACTTTCTTT. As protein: CASSIGHTGETFF.

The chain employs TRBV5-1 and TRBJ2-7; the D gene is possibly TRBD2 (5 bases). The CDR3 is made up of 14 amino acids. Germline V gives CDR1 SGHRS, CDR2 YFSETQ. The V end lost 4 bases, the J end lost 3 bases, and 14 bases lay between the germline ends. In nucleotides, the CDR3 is TGCGCCAGCAGCCCCAACGGGGAACTCTACGAGCAGTACTTC. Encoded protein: CASSPNGELYEQYF.

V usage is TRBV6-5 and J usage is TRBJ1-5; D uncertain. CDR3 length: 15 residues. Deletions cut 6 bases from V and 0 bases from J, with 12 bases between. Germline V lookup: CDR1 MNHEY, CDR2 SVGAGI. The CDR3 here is CASRPTRDSNQPQHF. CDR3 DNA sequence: TGTGCCAGCAGACCTACCCGGGATAGCAATCAGCCCCAGCATTTT.

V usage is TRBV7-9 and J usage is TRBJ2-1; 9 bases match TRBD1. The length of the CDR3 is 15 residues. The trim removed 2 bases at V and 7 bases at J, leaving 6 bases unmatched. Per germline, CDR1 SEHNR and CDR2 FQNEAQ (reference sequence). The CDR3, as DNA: TGTGCCAGCAGCTTACCGGACAGGGGTGGGAATGAGCAGTTCTTC. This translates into CASSLPDRGGNEQFF.

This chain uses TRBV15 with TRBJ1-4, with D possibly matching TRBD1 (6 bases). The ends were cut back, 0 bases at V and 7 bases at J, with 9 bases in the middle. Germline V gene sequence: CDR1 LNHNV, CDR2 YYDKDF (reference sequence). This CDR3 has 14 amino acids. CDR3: CATSRDRGGEKLFF. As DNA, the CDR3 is TGTGCCACCAGCAGAGACAGGGGCGGTGAAAAACTGTTTTTT.

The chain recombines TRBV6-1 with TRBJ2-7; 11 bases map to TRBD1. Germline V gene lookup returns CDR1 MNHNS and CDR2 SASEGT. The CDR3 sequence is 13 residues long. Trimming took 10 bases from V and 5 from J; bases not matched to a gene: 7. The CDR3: CAIRDRGIHEQYF. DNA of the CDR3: TGTGCCATCCGGGACAGGGGGATTCACGAGCAGTACTTC.

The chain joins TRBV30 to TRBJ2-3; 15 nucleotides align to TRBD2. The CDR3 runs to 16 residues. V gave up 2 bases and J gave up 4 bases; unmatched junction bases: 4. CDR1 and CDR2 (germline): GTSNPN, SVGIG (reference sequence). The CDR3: CAWSFGLAGGADTQYF. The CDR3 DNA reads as TGTGCCTGGAGTTTCGGACTAGCGGGGGGGGCAGATACGCAGTATTTT.

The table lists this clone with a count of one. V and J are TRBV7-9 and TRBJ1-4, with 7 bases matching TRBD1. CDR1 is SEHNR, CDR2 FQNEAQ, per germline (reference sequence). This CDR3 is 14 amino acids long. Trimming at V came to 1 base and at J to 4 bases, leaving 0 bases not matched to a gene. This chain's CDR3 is CASSLGDSNEKLFF. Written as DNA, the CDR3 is TGTGCCAGCAGCTTAGGGGACAGTAATGAAAAACTGTTTTTT.